This TCR beta chain appears in the sequencing data of a study of T-cell reconstitution after alpha-beta-depleted transplantation in children. Germline V gene lookup returns CDR1 DFQATT and CDR2 SNEGSKA (reference sequence). CDR3 length equals 13 residues. V lost 8 bases and J lost 8, with 19 bases in between. Library preparation (for TCRbeta) was performed with unique molecular identifiers. From the PCR reads, TCRdb called clonotypes with MiXCR, one entry per CDR3 protein. The profile shows hundreds of thousands of distinct CDR3 sequences, roughly 15% of them singletons. This TCR derives from a human donor who donated a stem cell graft to a child with acute myeloid leukemia. The specimen comprised PBMCs from the stem cell graft donor, sampled from the stem cell graft. The V gene is TRBV20-1, the J gene TRBJ2-1; tentative D call: TRBD2 (6 bases). CDR3 residues: CSLRGGEGYEQFF. The CDR3 bases are TGCAGTCTGAGAGGAGGGGAAGGGTATGAGCAGTTCTTC.